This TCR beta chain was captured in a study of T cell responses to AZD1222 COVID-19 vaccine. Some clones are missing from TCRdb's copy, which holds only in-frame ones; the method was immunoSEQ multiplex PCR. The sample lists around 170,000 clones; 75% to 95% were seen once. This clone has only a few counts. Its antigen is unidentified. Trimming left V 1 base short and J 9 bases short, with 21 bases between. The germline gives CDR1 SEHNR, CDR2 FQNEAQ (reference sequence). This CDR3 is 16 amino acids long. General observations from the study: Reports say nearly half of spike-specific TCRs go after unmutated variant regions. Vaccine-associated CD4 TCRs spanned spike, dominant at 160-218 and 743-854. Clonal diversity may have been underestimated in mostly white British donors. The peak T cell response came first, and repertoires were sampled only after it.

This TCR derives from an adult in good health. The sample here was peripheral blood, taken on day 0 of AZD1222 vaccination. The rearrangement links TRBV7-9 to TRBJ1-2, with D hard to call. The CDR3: CASSLGSIYGIRSYTF. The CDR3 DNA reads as TGTGCCAGCAGCTTAGGGTCCATCTACGGGATTAGGAGCTACACCTTC. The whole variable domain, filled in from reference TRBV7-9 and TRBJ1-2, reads DTGVSQNPRHKITKRGQNVTFRCDPISEHNRLYWYRQTLGQGPEFLTYFQNEAQLEKSRLLSDRFSAERPKGSFSTLEIQRTEQGDSAMYLCASSLGSIYGIRSYTFGSGTRLTVV.